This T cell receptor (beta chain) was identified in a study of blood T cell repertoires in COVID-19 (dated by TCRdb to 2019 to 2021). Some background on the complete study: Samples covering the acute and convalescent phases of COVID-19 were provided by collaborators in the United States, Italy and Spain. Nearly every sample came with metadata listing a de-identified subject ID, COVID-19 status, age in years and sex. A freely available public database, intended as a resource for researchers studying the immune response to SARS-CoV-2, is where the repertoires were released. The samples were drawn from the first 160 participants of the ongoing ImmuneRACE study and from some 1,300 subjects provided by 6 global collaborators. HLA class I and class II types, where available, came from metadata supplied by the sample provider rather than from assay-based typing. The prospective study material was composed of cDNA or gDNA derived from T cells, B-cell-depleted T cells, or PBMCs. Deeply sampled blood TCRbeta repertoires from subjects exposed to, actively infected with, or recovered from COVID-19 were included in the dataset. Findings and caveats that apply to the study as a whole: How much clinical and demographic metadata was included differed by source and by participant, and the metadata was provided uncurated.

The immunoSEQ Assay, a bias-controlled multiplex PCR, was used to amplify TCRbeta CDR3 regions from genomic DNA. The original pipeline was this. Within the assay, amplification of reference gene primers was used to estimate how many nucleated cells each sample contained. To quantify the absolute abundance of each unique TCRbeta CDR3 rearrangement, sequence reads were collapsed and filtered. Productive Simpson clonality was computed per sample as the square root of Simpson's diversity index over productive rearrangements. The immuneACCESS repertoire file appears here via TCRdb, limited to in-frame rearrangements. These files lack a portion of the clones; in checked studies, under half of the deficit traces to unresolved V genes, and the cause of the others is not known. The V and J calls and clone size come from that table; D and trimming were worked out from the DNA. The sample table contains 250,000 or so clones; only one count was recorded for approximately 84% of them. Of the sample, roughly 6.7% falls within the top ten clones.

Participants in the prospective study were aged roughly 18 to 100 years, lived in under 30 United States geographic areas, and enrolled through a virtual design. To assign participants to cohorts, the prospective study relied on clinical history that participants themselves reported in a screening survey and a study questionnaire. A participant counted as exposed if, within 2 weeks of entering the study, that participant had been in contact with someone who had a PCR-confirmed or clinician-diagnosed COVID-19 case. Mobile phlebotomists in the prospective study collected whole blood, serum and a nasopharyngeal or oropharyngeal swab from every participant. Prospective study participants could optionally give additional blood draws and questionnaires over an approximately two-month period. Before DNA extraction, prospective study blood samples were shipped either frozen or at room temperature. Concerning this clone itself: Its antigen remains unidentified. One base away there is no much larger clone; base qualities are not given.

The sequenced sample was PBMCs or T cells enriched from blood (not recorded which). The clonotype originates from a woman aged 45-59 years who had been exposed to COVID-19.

CDR3 reads: CASTTGRIYGYTF. The sequenced DNA: TGTGCCAGCACGACAGGGAGAATCTATGGCTACACCTTC. Here the chain combines TRBV2 and TRBJ1-2; TRBD1 fits 7 bases in the junction. Counted from cysteine to phenylalanine, this CDR3 has 13 amino acids. Kept here is only the CDR3 DNA, which spans 39 bases and is read in frame from base 1. CDR1 SNHLY and CDR2 FYNNEI are derived from the germline V gene. V ends up 7 bases short and J 4 bases short, with an unmatched junction base count of 6.